The present TCR beta chain was sequenced within a study of T cell responses to AZD1222 COVID-19 vaccine. The length of the CDR3 is 16 residues. Trimming pared 5 bases from V and 0 bases from J, leaving 16 bases between. Germline assignment: CDR1 MNHEY and CDR2 SMNVEV (reference sequence). Study-level findings and limits: Only a handful of people who got AZD1222 tested seropositive at baseline. Spike-specific TCR breadth and depth were elevated following two AZD1222 doses. Regions 160-218 and 743-854 held dominance among vaccine-associated CD4 TCRs, which spanned spike. Repertoire samples came only from after the peak T cell response.

Data came from immunoSEQ multiplex PCR; TCRdb stores just in-frame clones and leaves some out. The profile shows about 180,000 clones, 85% to 90% of them singletons. Turning to this clone: The antigen remains unidentified.

The sequenced sample was peripheral blood, obtained 28 days after the second dose of the MenACWY control vaccine. This TCR was recovered from an adult who received the MenACWY meningococcal vaccine as a control. The rearrangement joins TRBV27 to TRBJ1-2; a weak D match, TRBD1 (6 bases). The chain's CDR3 is CASSKRWGAPNYGYTF. DNA of the CDR3: TGTGCCAGCAGTAAAAGGTGGGGGGCTCCTAACTATGGCTACACCTTC.